The clone carrying this T cell receptor beta chain has more than one count but fewer than ten. Its antigen is not identified. The data originate from a study of T cell repertoires in cytomegalovirus infection. Study-level findings and limits: Cumulative public TCR beta family frequency identified carriers of CMV plus the relevant HLA.

From the reads, TCRdb called clonotypes with MiXCR, one entry per CDR3 protein. Among some 270,000 distinct CDR3 sequences listed, 22% were seen once. Specimen: cultured PBMCs, collected from culture after CMV antigen stimulation. The sequence was collected from a human donor in good health (CMV status not recorded). Some clones in this sample may be carry-over from other donors' samples.

This CDR3 is CASSFGRPEAEAFF. CDR3 DNA sequence: TGTGCCAGCAGTTTCGGACGGCCCGAGGCTGAAGCTTTCTTT. The chain carries TRBV6-6 and TRBJ1-1; D is undetermined. The CDR3 sequence is 14 residues long. Germline CDR1 reads MNHNY; CDR2 reads SVGAGI (reference sequence). Trimming stripped 4 bases from V and 6 bases from J, with 15 bases between.